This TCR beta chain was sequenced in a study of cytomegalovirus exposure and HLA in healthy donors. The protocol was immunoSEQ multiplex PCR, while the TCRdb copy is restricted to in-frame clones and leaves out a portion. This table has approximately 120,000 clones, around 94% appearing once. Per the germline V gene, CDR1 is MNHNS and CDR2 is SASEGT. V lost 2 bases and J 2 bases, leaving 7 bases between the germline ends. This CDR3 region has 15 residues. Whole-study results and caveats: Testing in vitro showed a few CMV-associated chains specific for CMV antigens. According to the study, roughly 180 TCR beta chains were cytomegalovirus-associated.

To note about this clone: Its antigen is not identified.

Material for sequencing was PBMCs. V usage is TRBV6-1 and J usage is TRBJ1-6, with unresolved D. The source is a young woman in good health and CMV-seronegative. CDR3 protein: CASSEYTPYNSPLHF. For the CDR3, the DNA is TGTGCCAGCAGTGAATATACTCCCTATAATTCACCCCTCCACTTT.